These 19 T cell receptor beta chains were all obtained from the same sample, sequenced in a study of blood T cells in healthy people across ages. A J-beta primer mix and a sample-barcoded 5' primer were used in a second PCR of roughly 6 to 12 cycles. MiXCR, run by TCRdb on the 5' RACE reads, gives a single entry per CDR3 protein. Of some 760,000 distinct CDR3 sequences in the sample, around 25% are singletons; the top ten hold around 9.2%. These data also featured in a second study, about T cells of mothers and their children.

Sequenced sample: blood. The receptors derive from a boy aged 5-17 years in good health.

This clonotype was recorded many times. The genes are TRBV29-1 and TRBJ2-5, with D hard to call. Germline values: CDR1 SQVTM, CDR2 ANQGSEA. There are 14 residues in the CDR3. Trimming took off 1 base at V and 4 bases at J, with 13 bases between the two ends. CDR3 loop: CSVEGLRKRETQYF. In nucleotides, the CDR3 is TGCAGCGTTGAAGGGCTGAGGAAACGAGAGACCCAGTACTTC.

The chain uses TRBV27 and TRBJ1-2; TRBD1 might be the D (5 bases). Trimming left V 0 bases short and J 3 bases short, with 11 bases between. The V gene's germline CDR1 is MNHEY and CDR2 SMNVEV (reference sequence). This CDR3 spans 15 amino acids. DNA for the CDR3: TGTGCCAGCAGTTTATCGGGTCTAGGGGACTATGGCTACACCTTC. This codes for CASSLSGLGDYGYTF.

This clonotype was seen more than once but under ten times. The J gene is TRBJ2-3, the V gene TRBV29-1; no reliable D call. Trimming pared 6 bases from V and 1 base from J, leaving 8 bases between. CDR3 length: 12 amino acids. Germline V gene data show CDR1 as SQVTM and CDR2 as ANQGSEA. CDR3 coding DNA: TGCAGCGTCCTAGAAGGCACAGATACGCAGTATTTT. Translating it yields CSVLEGTDTQYF.

This chain connects TRBV7-2 to TRBJ2-5, with D possibly TRBD2 on 5 matching bases. The J call may not be correct, given that the DNA end is closer to TRBJ2-1. The CDR3 totals 13 residues. Germline-derived CDR1 and CDR2 are SGHTA and FQGNSA. As DNA, the CDR3 is TGTGCCAGCAGCGACTATACGTACAATGAGCAGTTCTTC. This translates into CASSDYTYNEQFF.

The chain employs TRBV28 and TRBJ2-7, with 11 positions matching TRBD2. Germline lookup yields CDR1 MDHEN and CDR2 SYDVKM. V lost 6 bases and J lost 2; bases outside the gene matches: 6. This CDR3 spans 15 amino acids. The CDR3 coding sequence is TGTGCCAGCAGACCCGGGACTAGCGGTGCCTACGAGCAGTACTTC. Translating gives CASRPGTSGAYEQYF.

The J gene is TRBJ2-5, the V gene TRBV15; possible D gene TRBD2, 5 bases. V shed 11 bases and J shed 7 bases, with 35 bases lying between them. CDR1 and CDR2 (germline): LNHNV, YYDKDF (reference sequence). CDR3 length: 18 residues. CDR3 sequence reads: CAPHGPVKKKPNGGTQYF. The CDR3 nucleotides read TGTGCCCCACATGGGCCCGTCAAGAAAAAGCCGAACGGAGGGACCCAGTACTTC.

Many counts were recorded for this clonotype. The chain links TRBV7-8 to TRBJ2-7; 7 nucleotides line up with TRBD1. CDR1 SGHVS and CDR2 FQNEAQ come from the germline V gene. The CDR3 is made up of 14 amino acids. The V gene end was trimmed by 2 bases and the J gene end by 5 bases; junction bases not matched to a gene: 6. The CDR3 loop reads CASSLLTGQNEQYF. CDR3 DNA: TGTGCCAGCAGCTTATTGACAGGGCAAAACGAGCAGTACTTC.

The sample holds a few counts of this clonotype. V usage is TRBV5-1 and J usage is TRBJ2-5; weak D call: TRBD2 (5 bases). The germline gives CDR1 SGHRS, CDR2 YFSETQ. CDR3 length: 14 amino acids. V lost 6 bases to trimming and J lost 2 bases, with 14 bases between them. Written as DNA, the CDR3 is TGCGCCAGCACCGGAGGAGAAGGGCAAGAGACCCAGTACTTC. Translating gives CASTGGEGQETQYF.

This clonotype was counted between two and nine times. V usage is TRBV7-9 and J usage is TRBJ2-7; possibly TRBD1 for D (6 bases). The germline V and J ends were trimmed by 1 base and 0 bases, with 10 bases remaining between them. CDR3 length: 15 residues. Germline loops: CDR1 SEHNR, CDR2 FQNEAQ (reference sequence). The DNA of the CDR3 is TGTGCCAGCAGCTTAGGGCAGGGGTACTCCTACGAGCAGTACTTC. It codes for CASSLGQGYSYEQYF.

This clonotype was counted between two and nine times. This rearrangement joins TRBV2 to TRBJ2-5; 7 bases agree with TRBD1. The CDR3 consists of 16 residues. In germline, CDR1 is SNHLY, CDR2 FYNNEI. After removal of 6 bases from V and 4 bases from J, the junction contained 14 bases not matched to a gene. This CDR3 is CASSGRDRALGETQYF. The CDR3 DNA follows: TGTGCCAGCAGCGGACGAGACAGGGCACTAGGAGAGACCCAGTACTTC.

This clonotype was found a few times. The CDR3 nucleotides read TGTGCCAGCAGCTCGTCCCAGGGGAAACGTCTTCAGCCCCAGCATTTT. Protein: CASSSSQGKRLQPQHF. The chain carries TRBV5-6 and TRBJ1-5; D is possibly TRBD1 (6 bases). The CDR3 spans 16 residues. Looked up from germline, CDR1 is SGHDT and CDR2 is YYEEEE. Trimming took off 3 bases at V and 6 bases at J, with 19 bases between the two ends.

This chain joins TRBV25-1 and TRBJ2-5; 7 positions match TRBD2. The assigned J gene may be wrong: the sequence end matches TRBJ2-7 better. CDR3 length: 17 residues. CDR1 and CDR2 (germline): MGHDK, SYGVNS. The CDR3 here is CASSELGVGGPSYEQYF. DNA for the CDR3: TGTGCCAGCAGTGAATTGGGGGTGGGAGGGCCGAGCTACGAGCAGTACTTC.

This clonotype turned up a few times. This sequence joins TRBV12-3 or TRBV12-4 and TRBJ2-1, with no clear D. The DNA matches TRBJ2-7 better at its end, which makes the J call doubtful. This CDR3 spans 12 amino acids. The CDR3 is CASSTSDYEQYF. CDR3 in DNA: TGTGCCAGCAGTACCTCTGACTACGAGCAGTACTTC.

In its sample, this clonotype was seen a few times. This chain uses TRBV7-9 with TRBJ2-2; perhaps TRBD2 as D (5 bases). The CDR3 totals 14 residues. V lost 1 base and J lost 7, with 10 bases in between. Germline CDR1 reads SEHNR; CDR2 reads FQNEAQ (reference sequence). The CDR3 bases are TGTGCCAGCAGCTTAGTGGAGGATGGCGGGGAGCTGTTTTTT. This codes for CASSLVEDGGELFF.

The chain employs TRBV7-2 and TRBJ1-5; no clear D gene. The V and J ends lost 1 base and 2 bases respectively, with 9 bases between them. The germline CDR1 and CDR2 sequences are SGHTA and FQGNSA. This CDR3 is 15 amino acids long. DNA of the CDR3: TGTGCCAGCAGCTTAGAGTGGGGTGGCAATCAGCCCCAGCATTTT. Protein product: CASSLEWGGNQPQHF.

The chain joins TRBV3-1 to TRBJ1-2; no clear D. The CDR3 is 13 amino acids. Trimming cost V 8 bases and J 4 bases, with 14 bases left between them. Germline assignment: CDR1 LGHDT and CDR2 YNNKEL (reference sequence). CDR3: CASGSARSYGYTF. The CDR3 region has the DNA TGTGCCAGCGGTTCAGCAAGGAGCTATGGCTACACCTTC.

V gene TRBV2 combines with J gene TRBJ2-6; the D gene is possibly TRBD1 (5 bases). V dropped 3 bases and J dropped 5 bases, with 11 bases sitting between them. CDR3 length equals 15 residues. CDR1 is SNHLY, CDR2 FYNNEI, per germline. CDR3 DNA: TGTGCCAGCAGTGAGGAAGGGGCAAGGGCCAACGTCCTGACTTTC. Protein: CASSEEGARANVLTF.

The V call is TRBV13, the J call TRBJ2-3; TRBD1 is a possible D gene (6 bases). This CDR3 contains 14 residues. From germline, CDR1 is PRHDT and CDR2 FYEKMQ (reference sequence). The V end lost 6 bases, the J end lost 11 bases, and 21 bases lay between the germline ends. This chain's CDR3 is CASSSTRGVSGQYF. In DNA form, the CDR3 reads TGTGCCAGCAGTTCAACCAGGGGCGTTTCTGGGCAGTATTTT.

This clonotype was detected only a few times. The CDR3 region has the DNA TGTGCCAGCACCCAGCTTCTGGGGATCACTGAAGCTTTCTTT. Translating gives CASTQLLGITEAFF. The chain employs TRBV12-3 or TRBV12-4 and TRBJ1-1; D is undetermined. V was pared by 7 bases and J by 4 bases, with 16 bases between. The CDR3 is made up of 14 amino acids.